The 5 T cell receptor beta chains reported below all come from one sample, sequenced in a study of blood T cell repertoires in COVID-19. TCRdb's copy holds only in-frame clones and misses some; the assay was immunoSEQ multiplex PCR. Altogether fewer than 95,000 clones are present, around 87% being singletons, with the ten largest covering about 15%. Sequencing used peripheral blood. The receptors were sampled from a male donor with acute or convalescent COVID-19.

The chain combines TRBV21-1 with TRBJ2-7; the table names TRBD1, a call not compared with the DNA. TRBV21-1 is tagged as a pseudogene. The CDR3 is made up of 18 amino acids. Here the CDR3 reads CASRSKHGPAGQPYEQYF. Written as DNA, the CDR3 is TGTGCCAGCAGATCGAAACACGGCCCCGCAGGACAGCCCTACGAGCAGTACTTC.

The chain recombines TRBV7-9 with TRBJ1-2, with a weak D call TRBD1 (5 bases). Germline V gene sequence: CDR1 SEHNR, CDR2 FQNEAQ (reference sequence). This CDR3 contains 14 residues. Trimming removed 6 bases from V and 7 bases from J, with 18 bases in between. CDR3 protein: CASRARGTSVGYTF. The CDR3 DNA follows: TGTGCCAGCAGAGCCCGCGGGACCAGTGTTGGCTACACCTTC.

CDR3 DNA sequence: TGCGCCAGCAGCCCAGGACTGGTCTCTGGAAACACCATATATTTT. It is translated as CASSPGLVSGNTIYF. The chain carries TRBV5-1 and TRBJ1-3; the D is unclear. CDR1 and CDR2 (germline): SGHRS, YFSETQ. The V gene lost 4 bases and the J gene lost 0 bases, with 11 bases spanning the gap. The CDR3 totals 15 residues. Based on the CDR3 plus reference TRBV5-1 and TRBJ1-3, the full variable domain is KAGVTQTPRYLIKTRGQQVTLSCSPISGHRSVSWYQQTPGQGLQFLFEYFSETQRNKGNFPGRFSGRQFSNSRSEMNVSTLELGDSALYLCASSPGLVSGNTIYFGEGSWLTVV.

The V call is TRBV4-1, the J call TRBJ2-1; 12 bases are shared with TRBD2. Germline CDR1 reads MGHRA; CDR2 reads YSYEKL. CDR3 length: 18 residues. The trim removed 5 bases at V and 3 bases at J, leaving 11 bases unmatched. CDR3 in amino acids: CASSVSSGGASGYNEQFF. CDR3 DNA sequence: TGCGCCAGCAGCGTATCTAGCGGGGGGGCCTCGGGCTACAATGAGCAGTTCTTC.

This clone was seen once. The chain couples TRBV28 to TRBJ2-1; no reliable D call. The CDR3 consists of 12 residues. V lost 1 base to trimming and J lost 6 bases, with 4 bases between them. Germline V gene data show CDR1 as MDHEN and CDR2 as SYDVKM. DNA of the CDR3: TGTGCCAGCAGTTTATTAATCAATGAGCAGTTCTTC. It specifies CASSLLINEQFF.